This note documents a single T cell receptor (beta chain) sequence. The CDR3 loop spans 15 amino acids. Germline V gene sequence: CDR1 SEHNR, CDR2 FQNEAQ (reference sequence). V was pared by 3 bases and J by 9 bases, with 20 bases between. In the original workflow: Reference gene primer amplification gave nucleated cell count estimates. Sequencing used immunoSEQ multiplex PCR; TCRdb keeps in-frame clones, though not all of them. V, J and clone size are those of that table, while D and trimming were read from the DNA. Seen here are about 310,000 clones, about 90% observed once, and the top ten hold roughly 7.1%. This sample is part of a study of blood T cell repertoires in COVID-19. For the study at large: The United States, Italy and Spain supplied acute and convalescent COVID-19 samples.

The V call is TRBV7-9, the J call TRBJ1-1; possibly TRBD1 for D (5 bases). The receptor's source is a woman between 50 and 59 years old who had recovered from COVID-19. Sequencing was carried out using peripheral blood. The CDR3 region is CASSLAGGLFLQAFF. The DNA of the CDR3 is TGTGCCAGCAGCTTGGCGGGGGGTCTCTTCTTGCAAGCTTTCTTT.